Listed below are T cell receptor beta chains from one sample, sequenced in a study of blood T cell repertoires in COVID-19. The table came from immunoSEQ multiplex PCR; TCRdb's copy has only in-frame clones and leaves some out. The data hold tens of thousands of clones, with 89% observed a single time. Sequences were obtained from peripheral blood. Receptors originate from a man in his forties or fifties with COVID-19, enrolled during active disease. CDR3s include the opening cysteine and the closing phenylalanine or tryptophan. The order of the fields is J gene, CDR3 length, V gene, clone size, D gene, CDR3 protein, CDR3 DNA. D genes are given only for firm matches. Part of the rows lack a size; the others show once, few, many or a class for expanded clones.

j_call: TRBJ1-2; cdr3_length: 14; v_call: TRBV5-6; clone_size: once; d_call: NA; cdr3_aa: CATTPQGVGYGYTF; cdr3_nt: TGTGCCACCACCCCTCAAGGGGTTGGCTATGGCTACACCTTC
j_call: TRBJ1-5; cdr3_length: 14; v_call: TRBV6-5; clone_size: NA; d_call: TRBD1; cdr3_aa: CASLRDRENQPQHF; cdr3_nt: TGTGCCAGCCTAAGGGACAGGGAGAATCAGCCCCAGCATTTT
j_call: TRBJ1-4; cdr3_length: 13; v_call: TRBV2; clone_size: few; d_call: NA; cdr3_aa: CASTLGRGGILFF; cdr3_nt: TGTGCCAGCACCTTGGGGAGGGGGGGTATTCTGTTTTTT
j_call: TRBJ2-1; cdr3_length: 14; v_call: TRBV19; clone_size: NA; d_call: NA; cdr3_aa: CASSINRAVDEQFF; cdr3_nt: TGTGCCAGTAGTATTAACAGGGCGGTTGATGAGCAGTTCTTC
j_call: TRBJ1-4; cdr3_length: 15; v_call: TRBV28; clone_size: NA; d_call: NA; cdr3_aa: CATTPMTADNEKLFF; cdr3_nt: TGTGCCACCACACCGATGACAGCCGATAATGAAAAACTGTTTTTT
j_call: TRBJ2-3; cdr3_length: 14; v_call: TRBV9; clone_size: NA; d_call: NA; cdr3_aa: CASSVGRSTDTQYF; cdr3_nt: TGTGCCAGCAGCGTAGGGAGAAGCACAGATACGCAGTATTTT
j_call: TRBJ1-2; cdr3_length: 13; v_call: TRBV5-1; clone_size: NA; d_call: NA; cdr3_aa: CASNPGGLYGYTF; cdr3_nt: TGCGCCAGCAACCCGGGTGGCCTCTATGGCTACACCTTC
j_call: TRBJ1-1; cdr3_length: 12; v_call: TRBV30; clone_size: NA; d_call: NA; cdr3_aa: CASDRLNTEAFF; cdr3_nt: TGTGCCTCAGATCGCCTGAACACTGAAGCTTTCTTT
j_call: TRBJ2-2; cdr3_length: 15; v_call: TRBV19; clone_size: NA; d_call: TRBD1; cdr3_aa: CASSRTGLNTGELFF; cdr3_nt: TGTGCCAGTAGTAGGACAGGACTGAACACCGGGGAGCTGTTTTTT
j_call: TRBJ2-7; cdr3_length: 13; v_call: TRBV29-1; clone_size: few; d_call: TRBD1; cdr3_aa: CSVVTGGYGEQYF; cdr3_nt: TGCAGCGTTGTCACAGGGGGCTACGGCGAGCAGTACTTC
j_call: TRBJ1-5; cdr3_length: 16; v_call: TRBV6-6; clone_size: NA; d_call: TRBD1; cdr3_aa: CASTILGQGQNQPQHF; cdr3_nt: TGTGCCAGCACCATCTTAGGACAGGGGCAAAATCAGCCCCAGCATTTT
j_call: TRBJ2-1; cdr3_length: 14; v_call: TRBV11-3; clone_size: once; d_call: NA; cdr3_aa: CASSLEPQNNEQFF; cdr3_nt: TGTGCCAGCAGCTTAGAACCACAGAACAATGAGCAGTTCTTC
j_call: TRBJ1-1; cdr3_length: 13; v_call: TRBV19; clone_size: NA; d_call: NA; cdr3_aa: CASSPRKNTEAFF; cdr3_nt: TGTGCCAGTAGTCCCAGAAAGAACACTGAAGCTTTCTTT
j_call: TRBJ2-3; cdr3_length: 16; v_call: TRBV11-2; clone_size: NA; d_call: TRBD2; cdr3_aa: CASSLGPGGGTDTQYF; cdr3_nt: TGTGCCAGCAGCTTAGGGCCCGGGGGGGGAACAGATACGCAGTATTTT
j_call: TRBJ2-1; cdr3_length: 17; v_call: TRBV4-2; clone_size: NA; d_call: TRBD2; cdr3_aa: CASSQKTLAGAYNEQFF; cdr3_nt: TGTGCCAGCAGCCAAAAAACCTTAGCGGGGGCTTACAATGAGCAGTTCTTC
j_call: TRBJ1-2; cdr3_length: 13; v_call: TRBV28; clone_size: NA; d_call: TRBD1; cdr3_aa: CASSRQGLYGYTF; cdr3_nt: TGTGCCAGCAGTCGACAGGGCCTATATGGCTACACCTTC
j_call: TRBJ2-5; cdr3_length: 16; v_call: TRBV5-4; clone_size: NA; d_call: NA; cdr3_aa: CASSRGGLSGEETQYF; cdr3_nt: TGTGCCAGCAGCCGAGGTGGACTTTCTGGGGAAGAGACCCAGTACTTC
j_call: TRBJ2-7; cdr3_length: 14; v_call: TRBV7-9; clone_size: NA; d_call: NA; cdr3_aa: CASSPQDSTYEQYF; cdr3_nt: TGTGCCAGCAGCCCTCAGGACAGCACCTACGAGCAGTACTTC
j_call: TRBJ1-5; cdr3_length: 13; v_call: TRBV5-6; clone_size: NA; d_call: NA; cdr3_aa: CASSFGPNQPQHF; cdr3_nt: TGTGCCAGCAGCTTTGGGCCGAATCAGCCCCAGCATTTT
j_call: TRBJ1-6; cdr3_length: 19; v_call: TRBV6-1; clone_size: NA; d_call: NA; cdr3_aa: CASSELLGDKSSYNSPLHF; cdr3_nt: TGTGCCAGCAGTGAACTGTTGGGAGACAAGAGCTCCTATAATTCACCCCTCCACTTT
j_call: TRBJ2-3; cdr3_length: 15; v_call: TRBV19; clone_size: NA; d_call: NA; cdr3_aa: CASSIVSPLEDTQYF; cdr3_nt: TGTGCCAGTAGTATAGTGTCCCCACTCGAAGATACGCAGTATTTT
j_call: TRBJ1-4; cdr3_length: 14; v_call: TRBV28; clone_size: NA; d_call: NA; cdr3_aa: CASTVGQKNEKLFF; cdr3_nt: TGTGCCAGCACCGTAGGACAGAAGAATGAAAAACTGTTTTTT
j_call: TRBJ1-5; cdr3_length: 15; v_call: TRBV5-5; clone_size: NA; d_call: NA; cdr3_aa: CASSLARHSNQPQHF; cdr3_nt: TGTGCCAGCAGCTTAGCCAGGCATAGCAATCAGCCCCAGCATTTT
j_call: TRBJ1-5; cdr3_length: 14; v_call: TRBV6-1; clone_size: NA; d_call: NA; cdr3_aa: CASSPGLLNQPQHF; cdr3_nt: TGTGCCAGCAGCCCCGGACTCCTCAATCAGCCCCAGCATTTT
j_call: TRBJ2-6; cdr3_length: 14; v_call: TRBV19; clone_size: NA; d_call: NA; cdr3_aa: CASSMSSGANVLTF; cdr3_nt: TGTGCCAGTAGTATGAGCTCTGGGGCCAACGTCCTGACTTTC
j_call: TRBJ2-7; cdr3_length: 16; v_call: TRBV3-1/TRBV3-2; clone_size: NA; d_call: NA; cdr3_aa: CASSQPPTKVSYEQYF; cdr3_nt: TGTGCCAGCAGCCAACCCCCGACTAAGGTCTCCTACGAGCAGTACTTC
j_call: TRBJ2-3; cdr3_length: 13; v_call: TRBV28; clone_size: NA; d_call: NA; cdr3_aa: CASSPKSPDTQYF; cdr3_nt: TGTGCCAGCAGTCCTAAGTCACCAGATACGCAGTATTTT
j_call: TRBJ1-1; cdr3_length: 14; v_call: TRBV9; clone_size: NA; d_call: NA; cdr3_aa: CASSVNRDGTEAFF; cdr3_nt: TGTGCCAGCAGCGTAAACAGGGATGGCACTGAAGCTTTCTTT
j_call: TRBJ2-3; cdr3_length: 16; v_call: TRBV6-1; clone_size: once; d_call: NA; cdr3_aa: CASSEEVAARTDTQYF; cdr3_nt: TGTGCCAGCAGTGAAGAGGTAGCAGCGCGCACAGATACGCAGTATTTT
j_call: TRBJ2-6; cdr3_length: 13; v_call: TRBV27; clone_size: NA; d_call: NA; cdr3_aa: CASSTSGANVLTF; cdr3_nt: TGTGCCAGCAGTACTTCTGGGGCCAACGTCCTGACTTTC
j_call: TRBJ1-1; cdr3_length: 14; v_call: TRBV18; clone_size: NA; d_call: TRBD1; cdr3_aa: CASSGQTGITEAFF; cdr3_nt: TGTGCCAGCTCAGGCCAGACAGGGATCACTGAAGCTTTCTTT
j_call: TRBJ2-5; cdr3_length: 17; v_call: TRBV14; clone_size: NA; d_call: TRBD2; cdr3_aa: CASSHHGLAGFQETQYF; cdr3_nt: TGTGCCAGCAGCCACCATGGACTAGCGGGGTTCCAAGAGACCCAGTACTTC
j_call: TRBJ1-6; cdr3_length: 14; v_call: TRBV5-1; clone_size: NA; d_call: NA; cdr3_aa: CASSPSDTRSPLHF; cdr3_nt: TGCGCCAGCAGCCCATCCGACACACGATCACCCCTCCACTTT
j_call: TRBJ1-4; cdr3_length: 15; v_call: TRBV2; clone_size: once; d_call: NA; cdr3_aa: CASSAPGHINEKLFF; cdr3_nt: TGTGCCAGCAGTGCACCGGGACACATTAATGAAAAACTGTTTTTT
j_call: TRBJ2-4; cdr3_length: 13; v_call: TRBV7-2; clone_size: NA; d_call: NA; cdr3_aa: CASSFTPGNIQYF; cdr3_nt: TGTGCCAGCAGCTTTACCCCAGGGAACATTCAGTACTTC
j_call: TRBJ1-3; cdr3_length: 15; v_call: TRBV19; clone_size: NA; d_call: NA; cdr3_aa: CASTTRTVSGNTIYF; cdr3_nt: TGTGCCAGTACTACGCGGACAGTATCTGGAAACACCATATATTTT
j_call: TRBJ1-5; cdr3_length: 14; v_call: TRBV2; clone_size: NA; d_call: NA; cdr3_aa: CASSDRRANQPQHF; cdr3_nt: TGTGCCAGCAGTGACAGGAGGGCGAATCAGCCCCAGCATTTT
j_call: TRBJ2-5; cdr3_length: 12; v_call: TRBV10-2; clone_size: NA; d_call: NA; cdr3_aa: CASSEPGETQYF; cdr3_nt: TGCGCCAGCAGTGAACCCGGGGAGACCCAGTACTTC
j_call: TRBJ1-2; cdr3_length: 14; v_call: TRBV25-1; clone_size: NA; d_call: NA; cdr3_aa: CASSESREVYGYTF; cdr3_nt: TGTGCCAGCAGTGAATCCAGGGAAGTCTATGGCTACACCTTC
j_call: TRBJ2-7; cdr3_length: 14; v_call: TRBV6-5; clone_size: NA; d_call: TRBD1; cdr3_aa: CASSYVGGRYEQYF; cdr3_nt: TGTGCCAGCAGTTACGTAGGGGGCCGGTACGAGCAGTACTTC
j_call: TRBJ1-1; cdr3_length: 13; v_call: TRBV6-5; clone_size: NA; d_call: TRBD1; cdr3_aa: CASSSMTGVEAFF; cdr3_nt: TGTGCCAGCAGTTCCATGACAGGGGTTGAAGCTTTCTTT
j_call: TRBJ1-3; cdr3_length: 14; v_call: TRBV9; clone_size: NA; d_call: TRBD1; cdr3_aa: CASSSRTGGNTIYF; cdr3_nt: TGTGCCAGCAGCTCCCGGACAGGGGGAAACACCATATATTTT
j_call: TRBJ1-3; cdr3_length: 20; v_call: TRBV10-3; clone_size: NA; d_call: NA; cdr3_aa: CAISEVVRLDSASSGNTIYF; cdr3_nt: TGTGCCATCAGTGAGGTGGTTAGACTGGACAGCGCTAGCTCTGGAAACACCATATATTTT
j_call: TRBJ2-1; cdr3_length: 15; v_call: TRBV4-2; clone_size: NA; d_call: NA; cdr3_aa: CASSLNYAQNNEQFF; cdr3_nt: TGTGCCAGCAGCCTCAACTATGCTCAAAACAATGAGCAGTTCTTC
j_call: TRBJ1-3; cdr3_length: 17; v_call: TRBV30; clone_size: NA; d_call: TRBD1; cdr3_aa: CAWTLAGGLGSGNTIYF; cdr3_nt: TGTGCCTGGACTTTGGCAGGGGGCTTGGGCTCTGGAAACACCATATATTTT
j_call: TRBJ2-5; cdr3_length: 15; v_call: TRBV27; clone_size: NA; d_call: TRBD1; cdr3_aa: CASSHRDRVGETQYF; cdr3_nt: TGTGCCAGCAGTCACCGGGACAGGGTTGGAGAGACCCAGTACTTC
j_call: TRBJ1-1; cdr3_length: 12; v_call: TRBV29-1; clone_size: NA; d_call: TRBD1; cdr3_aa: CSVRRGDTEAFF; cdr3_nt: TGCAGCGTCCGCAGGGGGGACACTGAAGCTTTCTTT
j_call: TRBJ1-2; cdr3_length: 15; v_call: TRBV4-3; clone_size: NA; d_call: NA; cdr3_aa: CASSQDAGSNYGYTF; cdr3_nt: TGCGCCAGCAGCCAAGACGCAGGGTCCAACTATGGCTACACCTTC